This TCR beta chain was captured by sequencing in a study of T cell responses to AZD1222 COVID-19 vaccine. Study-wide points: Variant regions that are unmutated are reportedly the target of nearly half of spike-specific TCRs.

V shed 5 bases and J 0 bases; nucleotides not matched to a gene: 10. CDR3 size: 16 residues. Looked up from germline, CDR1 is SGHVS and CDR2 is FNYEAQ. About this clone itself: Its antigen remains unknown.

The repertoire was sequenced with immunoSEQ multiplex PCR; TCRdb's copy has only in-frame clones and lacks some. The sample holds about 110,000 clones, around 90% seen once. This sample comprised peripheral blood, obtained on day 0 of AZD1222 vaccination. The gene calls are TRBV7-6 and TRBJ2-7; 7 bases line up with TRBD2. This TCR came from an adult in good health. CDR3 in amino acids: CASSNQASGFSYEQYF. The CDR3 DNA reads TGTGCCAGCAGCAATCAGGCTAGCGGCTTCTCCTACGAGCAGTACTTC.